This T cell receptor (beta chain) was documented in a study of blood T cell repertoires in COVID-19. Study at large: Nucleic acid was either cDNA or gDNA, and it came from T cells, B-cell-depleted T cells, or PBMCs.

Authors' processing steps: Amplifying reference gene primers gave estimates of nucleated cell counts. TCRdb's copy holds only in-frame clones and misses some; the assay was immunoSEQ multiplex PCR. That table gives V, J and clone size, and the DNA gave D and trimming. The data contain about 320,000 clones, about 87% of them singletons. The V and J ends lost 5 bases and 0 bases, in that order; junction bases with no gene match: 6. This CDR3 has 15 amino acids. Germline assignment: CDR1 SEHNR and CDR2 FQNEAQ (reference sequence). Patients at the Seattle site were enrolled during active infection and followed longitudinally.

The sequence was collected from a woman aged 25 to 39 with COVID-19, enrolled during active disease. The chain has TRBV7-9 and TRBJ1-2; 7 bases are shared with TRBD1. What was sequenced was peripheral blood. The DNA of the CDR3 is TGTGCCAGCAGCCAGAACAGGGGAGCTAACTATGGCTACACCTTC. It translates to CASSQNRGANYGYTF.